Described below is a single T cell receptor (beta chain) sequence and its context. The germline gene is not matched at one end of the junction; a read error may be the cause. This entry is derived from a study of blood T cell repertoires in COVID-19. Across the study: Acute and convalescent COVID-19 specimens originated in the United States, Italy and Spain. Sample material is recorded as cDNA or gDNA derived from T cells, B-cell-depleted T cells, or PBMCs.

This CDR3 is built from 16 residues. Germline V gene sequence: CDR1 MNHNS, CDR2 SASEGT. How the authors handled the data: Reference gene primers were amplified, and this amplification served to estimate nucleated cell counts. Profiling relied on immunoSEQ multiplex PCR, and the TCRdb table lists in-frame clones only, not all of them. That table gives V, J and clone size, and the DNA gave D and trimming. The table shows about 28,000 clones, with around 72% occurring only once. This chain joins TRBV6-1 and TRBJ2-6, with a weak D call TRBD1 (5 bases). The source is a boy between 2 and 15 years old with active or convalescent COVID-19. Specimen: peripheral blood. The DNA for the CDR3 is TGTGCCAGCAGTCAAGCCGACAGCTCTGGGGCCAACGTCCTGACTTTC. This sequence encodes CASSQADSSGANVLTF.